The next 10 T cell receptor beta chains were all read from a single sample in a study of a mutant IDH1 vaccine in newly diagnosed glioma. The antigens of these receptors remain unknown. Clones were sequenced by immunoSEQ multiplex PCR, and TCRdb holds only the in-frame ones, with some missing. Among just over 65,000 clones, nearly 85% were seen once, and the ten largest hold roughly 13%. As to time point: week 23, last vaccination. Vaccine doses each comprised 300 ug of mutant IDH1 20-mer peptide, with topical imiquimod. Sequenced material: PBMCs, taken from a glioma patient whose treatment included an IDH1 peptide vaccine. These receptors were collected from a man aged 18 to 35 with glioma.

This chain uses TRBV18 with TRBJ2-6; no clear D gene. Trimming removed 2 bases at V and 0 bases at J, with 8 bases between. Germline loops: CDR1 KGHSH, CDR2 LQKENI. The CDR3 consists of 16 residues. The CDR3 sequence: CASSPGLASGANVLTF. The DNA for the CDR3 is TGTGCCAGCTCACCAGGTTTGGCCTCTGGGGCCAACGTCCTGACTTTC.

The genes are TRBV7-8 and TRBJ2-5, with a weak D call TRBD2 (7 bases). V was cut by 0 bases and J by 5 bases, with 13 bases left in between. The germline V gene encodes CDR1 SGHVS and CDR2 FQNEAQ. This CDR3 contains 15 residues. CDR3 in DNA: TGTGCCAGCAGCTTAGCGGAGGGGGGGACGGAGACCCAGTACTTC. It is translated as CASSLAEGGTETQYF.

The V call is TRBV7-9, the J call TRBJ1-2, with D perhaps TRBD1 (5 bases). CDR1 SEHNR and CDR2 FQNEAQ come from the germline V gene (reference sequence). The V end was cut by 1 base, the J end by 1 base, with 13 bases between. The CDR3 extends over 16 amino acids. This chain's CDR3 is CASSLVPGIVNYGYTF. The CDR3 region has the DNA TGTGCCAGCAGCTTAGTTCCAGGGATCGTTAACTATGGCTACACCTTC.

In its sample, this clone was seen a few times. The V call is TRBV5-1, the J call TRBJ2-1; unclear D gene. The CDR3 runs 11 residues. Trimming removed 2 bases from V and 10 bases from J, with 7 bases in between. Germline CDR1 and CDR2: SGHRS and YFSETQ. CDR3 nucleotides: TGCGCCAGCAGCTTCGGGCAGGAGCAGTTCTTC. Its translation: CASSFGQEQFF.

This clone was seen once. This chain uses TRBV18 with TRBJ2-7, with unresolved D. The CDR3 covers 12 residues. Trimming removed 5 bases at V and 3 bases at J, with 8 bases between. The germline CDR1 and CDR2 sequences are KGHSH and LQKENI. The CDR3 DNA is TGTGCCAGCTCAAGGGTCCACTACGAGCAGTACTTC. This translates into CASSRVHYEQYF.

V is TRBV19 and J is TRBJ1-5; D remains ambiguous. V lost 1 base, J lost 7 bases, and 11 bases lay in between. There are 14 residues in the CDR3. Germline V gives CDR1 LNHDA, CDR2 SQIVND (reference sequence). DNA for the CDR3: TGTGCCAGTAGTATAGGGCAGACAAAGCAGCCCCAGCATTTT. As protein: CASSIGQTKQPQHF.

The chain recombines TRBV25-1 with TRBJ2-1; D ambiguous. The V and J ends lost 3 bases and 6 bases respectively, with 3 bases between them. CDR3 length: 11 amino acids. The germline gives CDR1 MGHDK, CDR2 SYGVNS. CDR3 sequence (DNA): TGTGCCAGCAGTGATGCCAATGAGCAGTTCTTC. Translated: CASSDANEQFF.

This clone occurred once. This rearrangement joins TRBV6-5 to TRBJ2-7, with 8 bases identical to TRBD1. This CDR3 has 15 amino acids. J was trimmed by 4 bases and V by 5 bases; bases with no gene match: 10. Per germline, CDR1 MNHEY and CDR2 SVGAGI. The CDR3 loop reads CASSHRWTGQYEQYF. CDR3 nucleotide sequence: TGTGCCAGCAGTCACCGGTGGACAGGGCAGTACGAGCAGTACTTC.

The chain recombines TRBV5-1 with TRBJ2-2, with a possible D match to TRBD2 (7 bases). Germline-derived CDR1 and CDR2 are SGHRS and YFSETQ. V dropped 4 bases and J dropped 5 bases, with 18 bases sitting between them. This CDR3 is built from 16 residues. This CDR3 reads CASSTSGGRSTGELFF. The CDR3 nucleotides read TGCGCCAGCAGCACATCCGGGGGGCGGAGTACCGGGGAGCTGTTTTTT.

The rearrangement uses TRBV27 and TRBJ1-5; D unclear. Per germline, CDR1 MNHEY and CDR2 SMNVEV (reference sequence). This CDR3 has 15 residues. Deletions cut 6 bases from V and 4 bases from J, with 16 bases between. CDR3 in amino acids: CASSQDRVGNQPQHF. As DNA, the CDR3 is TGTGCCAGCAGCCAGGACCGGGTGGGTAATCAGCCCCAGCATTTT.